This T cell receptor beta chain was sequenced during a study of cytomegalovirus exposure and HLA in healthy donors. Study context: Caucasian-associated ancestry cluster membership applied to around 80% of several hundred genotyped donors.

Study conclusions and caveats: Follow-up analysis later connected one missense variant in DCLRE1C with trimming of TCR beta V- and J-genes. Most subjects' HLA-A and HLA-B alleles were reportedly predicted from TCR beta sequences. Segments of the TCR beta V type were, in most cases, productive about 90% or about 30% of the time in an earlier analysis.

This CDR3 contains 15 residues. The germline CDR1 and CDR2 sequences are MGHRA and YSYEKL. Trimming pared 3 bases from V and 3 bases from J, leaving 14 bases between. A word on this clone: What it binds is not known.

The PCR made use of 60 Vbeta and 13 Jbeta primers. The assay was immunoSEQ multiplex PCR, and TCRdb's table has in-frame clones only and misses some. This repertoire shows approximately 160,000 clones, 60% to 80% found once; its top ten account for roughly 0.69%. The origin of this receptor is a male donor in good health and CMV-seronegative. Sequencing was carried out using PBMCs. This chain connects TRBV4-1 to TRBJ1-1, with D possibly being TRBD1 (6 bases). This CDR3 reads CASSHGPHRDTEAFF. The CDR3 DNA reads as TGCGCCAGCAGCCATGGACCTCACAGGGACACTGAAGCTTTCTTT.